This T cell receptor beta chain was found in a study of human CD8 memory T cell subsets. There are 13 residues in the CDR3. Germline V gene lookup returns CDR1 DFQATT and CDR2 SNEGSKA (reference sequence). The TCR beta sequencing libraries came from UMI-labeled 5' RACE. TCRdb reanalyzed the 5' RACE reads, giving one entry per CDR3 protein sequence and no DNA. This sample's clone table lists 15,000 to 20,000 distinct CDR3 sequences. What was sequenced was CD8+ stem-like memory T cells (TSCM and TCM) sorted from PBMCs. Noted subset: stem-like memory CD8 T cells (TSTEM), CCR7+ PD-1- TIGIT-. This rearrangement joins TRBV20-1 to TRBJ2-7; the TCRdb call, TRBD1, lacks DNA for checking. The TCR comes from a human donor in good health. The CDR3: CSASGFEGYEQYF.